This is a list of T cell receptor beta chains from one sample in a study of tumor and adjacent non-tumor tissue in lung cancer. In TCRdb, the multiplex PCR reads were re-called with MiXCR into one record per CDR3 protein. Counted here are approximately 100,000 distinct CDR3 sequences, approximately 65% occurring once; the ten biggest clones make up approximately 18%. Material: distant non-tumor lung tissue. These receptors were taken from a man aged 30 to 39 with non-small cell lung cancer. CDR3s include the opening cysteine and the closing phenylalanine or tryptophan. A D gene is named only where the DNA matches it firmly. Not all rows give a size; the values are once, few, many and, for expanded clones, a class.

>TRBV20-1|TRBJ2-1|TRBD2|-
CSARLAPAYNEQLF
TGCAGTGCGAGACTAGCGCCTGCCTATAATGAGCAGCTCTTC
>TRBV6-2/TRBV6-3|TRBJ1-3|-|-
CASSLYRVRPGNTIYF
TGTGCCAGCAGTCTCTACAGGGTACGACCTGGAAACACCATATATTTT
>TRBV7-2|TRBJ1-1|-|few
CASSSTRLNTEAFF
TGTGCCAGCAGCTCGACGCGGTTGAACACTGAAGCTTTCTTT
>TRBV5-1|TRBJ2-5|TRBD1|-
CASNLAPGTEETQYF
TGCGCCAGCAACTTGGCCCCCGGGACAGAAGAGACCCAGTACTTC
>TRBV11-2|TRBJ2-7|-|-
CACSLDIRDDYEQYF
TGTGCCTGCAGCTTAGACATCAGGGACGACTACGAGCAGTACTTC
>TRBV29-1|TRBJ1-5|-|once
CSVGHLDQSQHF
TGCAGCGTCGGACACCTCGATCAGTCCCAGCATTTT
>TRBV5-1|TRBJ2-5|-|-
CASSLVPTETQYF
TGCGCCAGCAGCTTGGTACCAACAGAGACCCAGTACTTC
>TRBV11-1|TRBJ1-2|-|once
CASSTLRRRGSRYGYIF
TGTGCCAGCAGCACTTTACGTCGCAGGGGCTCCCGCTATGGCTACATCTTC
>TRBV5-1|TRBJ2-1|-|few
CAGSSGGSYNEQFF
TGCGCCGGCAGCTCCGGGGGCTCCTACAATGAGCAGTTCTTC
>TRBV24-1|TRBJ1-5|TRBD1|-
CATSDHPPTGGHIDGNQPQHF
TGTGCCACCAGTGATCATCCCCCGACAGGGGGTCACATTGATGGCAATCAGCCCCAGCATTTT
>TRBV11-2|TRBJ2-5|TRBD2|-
CANSLNSGETQYF
TGTGCCAACAGCTTAAATAGCGGGGAGACCCAGTACTTC
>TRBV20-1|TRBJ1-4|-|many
CSAYEIRVKLFF
TGCAGTGCGTACGAAATCCGCGTAAAACTGTTTTTT
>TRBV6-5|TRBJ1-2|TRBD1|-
CASNKSGQYGYTF
TGTGCCAGCAATAAGTCGGGACAGTATGGCTACACCTTC
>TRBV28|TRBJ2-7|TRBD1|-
CARNSGTALNEQYF
TGTGCCAGGAATTCCGGGACAGCCCTCAACGAACAGTACTTC
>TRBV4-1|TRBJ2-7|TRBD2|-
CTNRLRLAASYEQYF
TGCACCAACAGACTTAGACTAGCGGCCTCCTACGAGCAGTACTTC
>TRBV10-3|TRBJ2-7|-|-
CAISESRGEQYF
TGTGCCATCAGTGAGTCCAGGGGCGAGCAGTACTTC
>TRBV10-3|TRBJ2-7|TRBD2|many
CAIKAGLAGGPSEQYF
TGTGCCATCAAAGCCGGCCTAGCGGGGGGGCCTTCCGAGCAGTACTTC
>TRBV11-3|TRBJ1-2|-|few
CASSLGGVVTF
TGTGCCAGCAGTTTAGGCGGAGTCGTGACCTTC
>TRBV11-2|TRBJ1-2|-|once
CARSPMAGSPYGYTF
TGTGCCAGGAGCCCAATGGCAGGGTCTCCCTATGGCTACACCTTC
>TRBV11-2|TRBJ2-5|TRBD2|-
CASSLALAGEEIQYF
TGTGCCAGCAGCCTTGCTCTAGCGGGGGAGGAGATCCAGTACTTC
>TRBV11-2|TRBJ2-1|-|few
CTSSLTQGGAYEQFF
TGTACCAGCAGCCTCACCCAGGGGGGGGCTTATGAGCAGTTCTTC
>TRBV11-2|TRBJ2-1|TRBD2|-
CASSLWVSGMSNEQFF
TGTGCTAGCAGCTTATGGGTTAGCGGGATGAGCAATGAGCAGTTCTTC
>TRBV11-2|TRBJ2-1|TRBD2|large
CASSFIAGGNNEQFF
TGTGCCAGCAGCTTTATTGCGGGAGGGAATAATGAGCAGTTCTTC
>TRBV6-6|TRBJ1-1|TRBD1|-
CVGSYRTDRAEAFF
TGTGTTGGCAGTTACAGAACCGACAGGGCTGAAGCTTTCTTT
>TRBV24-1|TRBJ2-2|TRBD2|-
CATSDFRPTSGRTRGDTGELFF
TGTGCCACCAGTGATTTCAGGCCGACTAGCGGGAGGACGAGGGGTGACACCGGGGAGCTGTTTTTT
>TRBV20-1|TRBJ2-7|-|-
CSALRHEQGRYGQYF
TGCAGTGCTCTACGACATGAGCAGGGGCGCTACGGGCAGTACTTC
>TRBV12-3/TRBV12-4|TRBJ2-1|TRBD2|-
CVSSPGQAGDNEQFF
TGTGTCAGCAGTCCAGGACAAGCGGGAGACAATGAGCAGTTCTTC
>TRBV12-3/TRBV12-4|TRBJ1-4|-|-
CASSLGHKLFF
TGTGCCAGCAGCCTGGGCCATAAACTGTTTTTT
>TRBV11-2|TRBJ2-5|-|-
CASNTSGQETQYF
TGTGCCAGCAATACTAGTGGTCAAGAGACACAGTACTTC
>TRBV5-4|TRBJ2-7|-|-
CASSLGSRIDNYEQCF
TGTGCCAGCAGCTTGGGGTCTAGAATTGACAACTACGAGCAGTGCTTC
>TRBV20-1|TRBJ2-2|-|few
CNATGGTGVLFF
TGCAATGCTACCGGGGGCACCGGGGTGCTGTTTTTT
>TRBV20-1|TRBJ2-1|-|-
CSAVGEGNNERFF
-
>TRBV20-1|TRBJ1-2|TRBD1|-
CSLTGDVGGYTF
TGCAGTCTTACAGGGGACGTAGGAGGCTACACCTTC
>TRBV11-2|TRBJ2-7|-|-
CAISLGGAGFYGQYF
TGTGCCATCAGCTTGGGAGGCGCCGGGTTCTACGGGCAGTACTTC
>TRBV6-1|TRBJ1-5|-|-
CAISERLSNRPQHF
TGTGCCATCAGTGAAAGGTTGAGCAATCGGCCCCAGCATTTT
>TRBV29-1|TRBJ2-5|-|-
CSVSDSAQEIQYF
TGCAGCGTTTCGGACAGCGCACAAGAGATCCAGTACTTC
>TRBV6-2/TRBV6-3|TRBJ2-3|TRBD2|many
CASSFIGTSGRDTQYF
TGTGCCAGCAGTTTTATCGGGACTAGCGGGAGAGATACGCAGTATTTT
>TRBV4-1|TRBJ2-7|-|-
CASSQVLLSYEQYF
TGCGCCAGCAGCCAGGTCTTGTTATCCTACGAGCAGTACTTC
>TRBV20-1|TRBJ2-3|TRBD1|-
CSTRNPGGLTDTQYF
TGCAGTACTAGAAACCCAGGGGGTCTAACAGATACACAGTATTTT
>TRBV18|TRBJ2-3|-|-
CASSPNTGLSTDTQYF
TGTGCCAGCTCACCGAACACAGGGTTGAGCACAGATACGCAGTATTTT
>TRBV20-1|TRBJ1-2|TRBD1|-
CNARPDRATGYTF
TGCAATGCTAGACCGGACAGGGCCACTGGCTACACCTTC
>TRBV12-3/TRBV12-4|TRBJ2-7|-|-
CARSIQGWYEQYF
TGTGCCAGAAGTATACAGGGATGGTACGAGCAGTACTTC
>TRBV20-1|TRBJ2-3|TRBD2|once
CSVRESVGLESTQYF
TGCAGTGTTAGAGAAAGTGTGGGACTAGAAAGTACGCAGTATTTT
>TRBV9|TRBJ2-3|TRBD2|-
CASSVAGTSGGLSTDTQYF
TGTGCCAGCAGCGTTGCCGGGACTAGCGGGGGGCTTAGCACAGATACGCAGTATTTT
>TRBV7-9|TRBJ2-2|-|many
CASSLDGTGELFF
TGTGCCAGCAGCTTAGATGGCACCGGGGAGCTGTTTTTT
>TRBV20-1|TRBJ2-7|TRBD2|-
CSAILPRGDYEQCF
TGCAGTGCCATCCTCCCTCGGGGGGACTACGAGCAATGCTTC
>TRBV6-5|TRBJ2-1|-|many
CASSLKPRTYNEQFF
TGTGCCAGCAGTCTTAAGCCCCGAACCTACAATGAGCAGTTCTTC
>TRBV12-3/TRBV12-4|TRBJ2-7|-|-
CASTPIAVRDEQYF
TGTGCCAGCACCCCGATAGCAGTTCGAGACGAGCAGTACTTC
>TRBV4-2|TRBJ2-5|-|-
CASSRDWIYGLGGQEIQYF
TGTGCCAGCAGCCGAGATTGGATTTACGGACTAGGGGGCCAAGAGATCCAGTACTTC
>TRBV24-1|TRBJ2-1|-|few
CATSDSPGKENNEQFF
TGTGCCACCAGTGATTCCCCGGGCAAGGAGAACAATGAGCAGTTCTTC